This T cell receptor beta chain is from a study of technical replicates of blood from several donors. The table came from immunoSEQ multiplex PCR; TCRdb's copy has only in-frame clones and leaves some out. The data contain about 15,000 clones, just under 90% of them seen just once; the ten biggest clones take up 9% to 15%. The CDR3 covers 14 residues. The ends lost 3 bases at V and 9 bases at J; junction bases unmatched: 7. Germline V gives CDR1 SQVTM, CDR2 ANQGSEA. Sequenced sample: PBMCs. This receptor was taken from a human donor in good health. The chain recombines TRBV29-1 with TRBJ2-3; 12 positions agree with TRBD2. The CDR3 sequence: CSVEASGRARTQYF. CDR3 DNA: TGCAGCGTTGAGGCTAGCGGGAGGGCCAGGACGCAGTATTTT.